This T cell receptor beta chain was profiled in a study of human T cells and chemical hapten exposure (dated by TCRdb to 2020 to 2023). Regarding the research as a whole: For sensitization, 2% DPC in acetone was applied to a roughly 2 cm by roughly 2 cm area of upper inner arm skin. Patients additionally received weekly therapeutic DPC doses to the scalp throughout the approximately 24-week study period. Patch tests used Finn chambers with 0.01% DPC on the upper back, scored after 6 days by International Contact Dermatitis Research Group standards. The mostly female patient cohort included alopecia areata with under or over 50% scalp involvement, alopecia totalis and alopecia universalis. Libraries were pooled for sequencing, and variation in per-sample TCR yields was attributed mainly to small differences in library volumes within the pool. The study tracked peripheral blood TCR repertoire changes in vivo during primary and secondary sensitization to the hapten diphenylcyclopropenone (DPC) in alopecia patients. Patient blood was sampled pre-sensitization (week 0) and at 2, 6 and about 24 weeks after DPC sensitization. Blood for TCR sequencing was provided by twenty-nine alopecia patients at one to four time points (pre-sensitization, 2, 6 and 24 weeks).

This clonotype was observed at least ten times. Its cognate antigen has yet to be identified. Base qualities are missing; no much larger clone stands one base away. What this sample's time point label stands for: pre-sensitization, week 0. Interpreted using the paper, the treatment or condition label stands for: therapeutic diphenylcyclopropenone sensitization with weekly scalp DPC. At every patch-test visit, the blood draw took place before the patch test was put on. Patients were considered eligible if aged 18 to 70, diagnosed with alopecia and deemed suitable for DPC therapy, and patients were excluded if pregnant. Total RNA was extracted from unfractionated whole blood that had been collected in Tempus Blood RNA tubes. V is cut by 2 bases and J by 5 bases, and the space between the germline ends is 1 base. The germline V gene yields SGHAT for CDR1 and FQNNGV for CDR2. The CDR3 spans 11 residues, from the cysteine through the phenylalanine. The retained sequence is limited to the CDR3, 33 bases, with the frame set at the first base.

Overall study results and their limits: The number of TCRs above 1 in 1000 frequency did not change with DPC sensitization; there was no evidence of global repertoire structure alterations. All patients had alopecia, a presumed autoimmune disease, so their immune response might differ from that of healthy individuals. Patch test score correlated positively with the number of PT1 expanded TCRs, reaching significance at thresholds 8, 16 and 32 but not at 4. Repeated subsampling changed both the strength of the expansion versus patch-test correlation and the threshold at which that correlation became significant. Expanded TCRs formed significantly more large CDR3 similarity clusters than pre-sensitization or healthy control sets, consistent with antigen-driven responses.

To prepare the library, RACE was applied. TCRdb lists the instrument as NextSeq 500. Library preparation attached unique molecular identifiers to individual cDNA molecules for quantitative, reproducible TCR counting. From each blood RNA sample, both TCR alpha and TCR beta chains were sequenced. The authors processed their data as follows. Samples had a median of about 90,000 TCRs, with a range from roughly 20,000 to 690,600. V, J and CDR3 annotation of the TCR reads was performed with the Decombinator software suite. For the PS versus PT1 abundance plots, all samples were subsampled to the same number of TCRs (28,000). Expanded TCRs were defined as absent before sensitization and observed at least eight times at the 2-week time point. TCRdb passed the public sequencing reads through fastp at Q25 and MiXCR, retaining productive beta sequences. Each CDR3 protein appears once, grouped with its most common genes and DNA. TCRdb, rather than the study authors, made the V and J calls. The sample contains some 38,000 distinct CDR3 sequences, 6% to 9.5% of them found a single time. Of the sample, about 1.2% falls within the top ten clones.

The material sequenced was whole blood, taken in connection with sensitization to the hapten diphenylcyclopropenone (DPC). The receptor was derived from a woman aged 45-65 years with alopecia areata. Some clones in this sample may be carry-over from other donors' samples. The chain uses TRBV11-2 and TRBJ2-4; no D gene call is confident. The CDR3 amino acid sequence is: CASSLQNIQYF. The DNA is as follows: TGTGCCAGCAGCTTACAAAACATTCAGTACTTC.